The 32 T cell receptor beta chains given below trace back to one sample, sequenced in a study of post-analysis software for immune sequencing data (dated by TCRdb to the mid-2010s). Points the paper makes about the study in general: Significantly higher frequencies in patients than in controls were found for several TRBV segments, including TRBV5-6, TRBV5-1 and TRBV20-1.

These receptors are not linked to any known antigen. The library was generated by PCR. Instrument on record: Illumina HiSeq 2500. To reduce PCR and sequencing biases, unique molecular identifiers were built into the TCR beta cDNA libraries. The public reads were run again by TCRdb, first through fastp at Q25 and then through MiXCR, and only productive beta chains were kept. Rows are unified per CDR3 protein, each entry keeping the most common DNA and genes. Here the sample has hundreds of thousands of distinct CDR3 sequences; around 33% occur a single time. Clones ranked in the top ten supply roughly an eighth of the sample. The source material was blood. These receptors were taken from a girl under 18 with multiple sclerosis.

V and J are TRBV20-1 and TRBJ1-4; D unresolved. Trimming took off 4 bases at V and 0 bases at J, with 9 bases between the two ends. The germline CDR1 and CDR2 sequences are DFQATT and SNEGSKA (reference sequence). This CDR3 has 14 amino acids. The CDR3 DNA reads TGCAGTGCTAACCCAAGTTCAACTAATGAAAAACTGTTTTTT. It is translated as CSANPSSTNEKLFF.

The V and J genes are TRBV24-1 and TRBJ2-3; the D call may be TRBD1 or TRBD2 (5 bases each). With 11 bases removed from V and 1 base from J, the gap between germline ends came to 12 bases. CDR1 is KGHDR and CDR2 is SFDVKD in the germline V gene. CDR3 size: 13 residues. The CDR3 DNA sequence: TGTGCCATCGGGACGACCGGCACAGATACGCAGTATTTT. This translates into CAIGTTGTDTQYF.

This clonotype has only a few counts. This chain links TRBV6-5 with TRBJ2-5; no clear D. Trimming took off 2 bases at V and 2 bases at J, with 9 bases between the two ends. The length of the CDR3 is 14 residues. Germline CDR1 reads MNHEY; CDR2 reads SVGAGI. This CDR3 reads CASSYVAAQETQYF. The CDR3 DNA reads TGTGCCAGCAGTTACGTCGCTGCGCAAGAGACCCAGTACTTC.

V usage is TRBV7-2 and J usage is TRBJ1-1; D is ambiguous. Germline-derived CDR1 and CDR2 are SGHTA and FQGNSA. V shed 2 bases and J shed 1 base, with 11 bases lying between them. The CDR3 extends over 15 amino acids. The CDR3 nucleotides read TGTGCCAGCAGCTTATCTTCAAATCGGAACACTGAAGCTTTCTTT. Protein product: CASSLSSNRNTEAFF.

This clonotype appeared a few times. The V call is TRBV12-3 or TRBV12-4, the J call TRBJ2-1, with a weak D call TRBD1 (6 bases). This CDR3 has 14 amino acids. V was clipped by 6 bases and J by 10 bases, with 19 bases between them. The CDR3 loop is CASSTNPQGYEQFF. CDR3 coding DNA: TGTGCCAGCAGCACAAACCCACAGGGCTACGAGCAGTTCTTC.

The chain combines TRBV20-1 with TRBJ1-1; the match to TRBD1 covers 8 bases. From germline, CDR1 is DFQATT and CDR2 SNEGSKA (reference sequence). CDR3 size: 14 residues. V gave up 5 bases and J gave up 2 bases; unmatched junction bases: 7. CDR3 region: CSAPLPGGNTEAFF. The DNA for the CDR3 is TGCAGTGCTCCACTACCAGGGGGCAACACTGAAGCTTTCTTT.

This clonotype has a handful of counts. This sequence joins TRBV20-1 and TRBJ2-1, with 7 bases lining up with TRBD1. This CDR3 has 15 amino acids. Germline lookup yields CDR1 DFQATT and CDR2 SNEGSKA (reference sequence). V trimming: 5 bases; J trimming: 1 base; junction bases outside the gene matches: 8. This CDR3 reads CSARRDRRSYNEQFF. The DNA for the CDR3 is TGCAGTGCTCGCCGGGACAGACGATCCTACAATGAGCAGTTCTTC.

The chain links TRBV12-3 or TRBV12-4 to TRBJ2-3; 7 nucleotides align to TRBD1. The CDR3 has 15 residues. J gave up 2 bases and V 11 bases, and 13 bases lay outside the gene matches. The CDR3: CAGNFGTVHTDTQYF. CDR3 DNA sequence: TGTGCCGGCAATTTTGGGACAGTGCACACAGATACGCAGTATTTT.

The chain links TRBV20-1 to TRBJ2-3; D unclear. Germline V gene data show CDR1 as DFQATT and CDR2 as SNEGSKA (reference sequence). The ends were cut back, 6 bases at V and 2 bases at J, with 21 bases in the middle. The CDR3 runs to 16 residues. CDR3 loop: CSANTLEIGITDTQYF. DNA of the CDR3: TGCAGTGCCAACACCTTGGAAATTGGGATCACAGATACGCAGTATTTT.

CDR3 residues: CASSLRQSTNEKLFF. The CDR3 DNA sequence: TGTGCCAGCAGTTTACGGCAGAGTACTAATGAAAAACTGTTTTTT. The chain joins TRBV12-3 or TRBV12-4 to TRBJ1-4; D remains ambiguous. The CDR3 length is 15 residues. Trimming took off 2 bases at V and 2 bases at J, with 9 bases between the two ends.

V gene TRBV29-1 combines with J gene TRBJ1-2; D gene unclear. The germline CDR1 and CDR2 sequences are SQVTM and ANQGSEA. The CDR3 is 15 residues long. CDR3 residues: CSVVGPADSMHGYTF. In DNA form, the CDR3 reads TGCAGTGTAGTCGGCCCCGCGGATTCTATGCATGGCTACACCTTC.

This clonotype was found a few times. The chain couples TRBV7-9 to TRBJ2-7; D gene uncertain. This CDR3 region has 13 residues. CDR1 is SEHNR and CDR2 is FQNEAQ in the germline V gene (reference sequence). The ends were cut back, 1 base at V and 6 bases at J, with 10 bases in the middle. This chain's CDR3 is CASSLEGLSEQYF. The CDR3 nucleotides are TGTGCCAGCAGCTTAGAGGGCCTATCCGAGCAGTACTTC.

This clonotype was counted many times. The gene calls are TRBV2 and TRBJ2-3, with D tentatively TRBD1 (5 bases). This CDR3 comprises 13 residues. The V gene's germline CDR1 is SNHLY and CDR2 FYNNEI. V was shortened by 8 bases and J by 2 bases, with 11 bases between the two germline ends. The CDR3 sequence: CASDSLVTDTQYF. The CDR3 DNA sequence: TGTGCCAGCGACAGCCTAGTCACAGATACGCAGTATTTT.

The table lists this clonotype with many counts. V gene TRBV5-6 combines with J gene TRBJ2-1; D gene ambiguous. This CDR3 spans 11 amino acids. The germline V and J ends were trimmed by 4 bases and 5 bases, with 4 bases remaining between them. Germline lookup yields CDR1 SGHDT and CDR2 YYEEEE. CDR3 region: CASSQDNEQFF. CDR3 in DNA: TGTGCCAGCAGCCAGGACAATGAGCAGTTCTTC.

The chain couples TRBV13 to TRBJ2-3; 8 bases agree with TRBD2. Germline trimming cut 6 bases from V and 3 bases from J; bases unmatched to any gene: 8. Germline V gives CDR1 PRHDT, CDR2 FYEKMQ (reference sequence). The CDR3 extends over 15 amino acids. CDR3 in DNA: TGTGCCAGCAGTCCGATCAGCGGGGGAACAGATACGCAGTATTTT. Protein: CASSPISGGTDTQYF.

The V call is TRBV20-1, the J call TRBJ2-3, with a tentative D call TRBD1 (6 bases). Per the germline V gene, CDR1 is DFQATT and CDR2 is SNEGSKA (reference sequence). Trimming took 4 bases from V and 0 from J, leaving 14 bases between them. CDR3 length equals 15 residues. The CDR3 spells CSAMDRRLSTDTQYF. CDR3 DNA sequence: TGCAGTGCTATGGACAGAAGGCTTAGCACAGATACGCAGTATTTT.

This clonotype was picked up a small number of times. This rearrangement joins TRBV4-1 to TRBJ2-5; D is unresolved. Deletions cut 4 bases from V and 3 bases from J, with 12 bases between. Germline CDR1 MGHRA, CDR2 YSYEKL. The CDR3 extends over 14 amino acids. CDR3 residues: CASSRGHREETQYF. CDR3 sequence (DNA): TGCGCCAGCAGCCGAGGCCACAGAGAAGAGACCCAGTACTTC.

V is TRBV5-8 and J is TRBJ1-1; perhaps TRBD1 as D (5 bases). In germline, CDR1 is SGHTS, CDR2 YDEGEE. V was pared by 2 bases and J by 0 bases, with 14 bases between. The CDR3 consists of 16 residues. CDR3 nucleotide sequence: TGTGCCAGCAGCTTCTCCAGGGCCCTTATGAACACTGAAGCTTTCTTT. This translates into CASSFSRALMNTEAFF. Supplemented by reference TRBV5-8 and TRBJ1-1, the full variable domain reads EAGVTQSPTHLIKTRGQQATLRCSPISGHTSVYWYQQALGLGLQFLLWYDEGEERNRGNFPPRFSGRQFPNYSSELNVNALELEDSALYLCASSFSRALMNTEAFFGQGTRLTVV.

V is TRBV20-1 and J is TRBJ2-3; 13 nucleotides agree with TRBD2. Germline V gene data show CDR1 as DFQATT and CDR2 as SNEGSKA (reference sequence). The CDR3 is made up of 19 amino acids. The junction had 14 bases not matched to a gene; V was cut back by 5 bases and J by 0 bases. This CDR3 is CSAPQEGLAGDSSTDTQYF. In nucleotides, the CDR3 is TGCAGTGCTCCCCAGGAAGGACTAGCGGGGGATTCTAGCACAGATACGCAGTATTTT.

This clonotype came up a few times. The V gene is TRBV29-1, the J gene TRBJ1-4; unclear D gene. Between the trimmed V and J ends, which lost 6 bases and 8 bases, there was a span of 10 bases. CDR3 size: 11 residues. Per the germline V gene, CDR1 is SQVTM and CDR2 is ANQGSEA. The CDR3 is CSVTDLEKLFF. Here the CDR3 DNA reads TGCAGCGTGACGGACCTCGAAAAACTGTTTTTT.

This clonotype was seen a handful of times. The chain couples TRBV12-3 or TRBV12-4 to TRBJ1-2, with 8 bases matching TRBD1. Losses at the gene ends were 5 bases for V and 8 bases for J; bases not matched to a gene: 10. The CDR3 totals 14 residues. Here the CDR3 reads CASSPDTTGDGYTF. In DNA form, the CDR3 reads TGTGCCAGCAGTCCAGACACGACAGGGGACGGCTACACCTTC.

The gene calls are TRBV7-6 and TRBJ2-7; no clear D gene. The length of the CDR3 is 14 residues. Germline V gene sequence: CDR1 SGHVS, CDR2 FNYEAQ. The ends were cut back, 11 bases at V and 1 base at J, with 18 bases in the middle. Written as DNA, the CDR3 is TGTGCCGGATATAGTCTCAGGAGTTCCTACGAGCAGTACTTC. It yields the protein CAGYSLRSSYEQYF.

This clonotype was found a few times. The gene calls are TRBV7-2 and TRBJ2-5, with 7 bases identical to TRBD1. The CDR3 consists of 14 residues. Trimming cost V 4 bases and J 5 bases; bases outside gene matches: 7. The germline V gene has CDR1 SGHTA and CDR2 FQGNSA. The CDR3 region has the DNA TGTGCCAGCAGCTACCGTGGGACAGATGAGACCCAGTACTTC. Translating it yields CASSYRGTDETQYF.

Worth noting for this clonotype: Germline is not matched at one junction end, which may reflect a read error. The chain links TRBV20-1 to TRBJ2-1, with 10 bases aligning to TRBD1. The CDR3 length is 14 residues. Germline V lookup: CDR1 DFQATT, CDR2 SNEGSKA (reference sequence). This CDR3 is CNALQGQGYNEQFF. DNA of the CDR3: TGCAATGCTCTACAGGGACAGGGGTACAATGAGCAGTTCTTC.

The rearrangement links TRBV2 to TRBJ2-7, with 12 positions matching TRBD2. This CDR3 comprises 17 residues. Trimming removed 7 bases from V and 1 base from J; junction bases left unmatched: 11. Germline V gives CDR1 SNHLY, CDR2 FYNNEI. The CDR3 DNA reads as TGTGCCAGCACTCGACTAGCGGGGGCCCGATCATCCTACGAGCAGTACTTC. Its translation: CASTRLAGARSSYEQYF.

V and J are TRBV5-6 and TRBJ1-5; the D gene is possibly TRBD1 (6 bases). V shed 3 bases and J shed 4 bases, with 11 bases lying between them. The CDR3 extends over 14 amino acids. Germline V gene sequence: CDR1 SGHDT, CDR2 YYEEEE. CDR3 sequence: CASSWQGRNQPQHF. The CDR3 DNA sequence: TGTGCCAGCAGCTGGCAGGGGAGGAATCAGCCCCAGCATTTT.

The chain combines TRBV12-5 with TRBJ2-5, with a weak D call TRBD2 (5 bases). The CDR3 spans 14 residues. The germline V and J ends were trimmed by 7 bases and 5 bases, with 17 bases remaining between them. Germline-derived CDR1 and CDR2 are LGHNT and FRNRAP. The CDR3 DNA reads TGTGCTAGTGCCCATGTCATCGGACTGGAGACCCAGTACTTC. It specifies CASAHVIGLETQYF.

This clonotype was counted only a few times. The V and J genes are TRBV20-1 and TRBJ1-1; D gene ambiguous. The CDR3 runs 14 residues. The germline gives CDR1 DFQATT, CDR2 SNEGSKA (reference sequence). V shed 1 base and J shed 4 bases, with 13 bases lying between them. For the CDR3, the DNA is TGCAGTGCTAGAGGAGGACGGGCGGGCACTGAAGCTTTCTTT. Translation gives CSARGGRAGTEAFF.

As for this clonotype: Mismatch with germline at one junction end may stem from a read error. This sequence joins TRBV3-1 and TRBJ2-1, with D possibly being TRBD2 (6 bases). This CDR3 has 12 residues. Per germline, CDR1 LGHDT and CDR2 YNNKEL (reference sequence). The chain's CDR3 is CASSRGDNERFF. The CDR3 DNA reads TGTGCCAGCAGCCGGGGGGATAATGAGCGGTTCTTC.

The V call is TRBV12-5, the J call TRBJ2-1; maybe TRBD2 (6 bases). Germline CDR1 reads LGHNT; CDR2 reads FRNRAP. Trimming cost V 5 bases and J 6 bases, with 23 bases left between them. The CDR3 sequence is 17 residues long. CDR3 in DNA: TGTGCTAGTGGTCTTGATCTTACTCCCCCGGGAGTCAATGAGCAGTTCTTC. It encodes CASGLDLTPPGVNEQFF.

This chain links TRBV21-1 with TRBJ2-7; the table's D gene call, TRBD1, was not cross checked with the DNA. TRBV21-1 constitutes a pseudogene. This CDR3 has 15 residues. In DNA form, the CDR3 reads TGTGCCAGCGGCACAACGGGGGCAGGAAAGGACGAGCAGTACTTC. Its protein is CASGTTGAGKDEQYF.

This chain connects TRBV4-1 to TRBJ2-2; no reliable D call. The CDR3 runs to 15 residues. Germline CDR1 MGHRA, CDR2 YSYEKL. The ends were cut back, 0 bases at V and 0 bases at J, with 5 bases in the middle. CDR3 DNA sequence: TGCGCCAGCAGCCAAGAAGTAGCGAACACCGGGGAGCTGTTTTTT. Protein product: CASSQEVANTGELFF.